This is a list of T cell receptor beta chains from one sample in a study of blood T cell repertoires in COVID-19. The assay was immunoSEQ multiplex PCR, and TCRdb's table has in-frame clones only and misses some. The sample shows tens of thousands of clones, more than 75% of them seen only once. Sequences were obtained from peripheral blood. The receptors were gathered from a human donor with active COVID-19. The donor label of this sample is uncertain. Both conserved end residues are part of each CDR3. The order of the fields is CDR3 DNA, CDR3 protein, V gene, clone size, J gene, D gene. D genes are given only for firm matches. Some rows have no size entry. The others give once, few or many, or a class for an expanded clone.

CDR3nt: TGTGCCAGCAGCTTGTATGGGACTTTAGCTTCACCCCTCCACTTT
CDR3aa: CASSLYGTLASPLHF
v_gene: TRBV5-6
abundance: few
j_gene: TRBJ1-6
d_gene: -

CDR3nt: TGTGCCAGCAGCTGGACAGGGGAGGGAAACACCATATATTTT
CDR3aa: CASSWTGEGNTIYF
v_gene: TRBV11-2
abundance: -
j_gene: TRBJ1-3
d_gene: TRBD1

CDR3nt: TGTGCCGGCTCCGCACGACAGGGTTTTTTGAAAGCCGGGGAGCTGTTTTTT
CDR3aa: CAGSARQGFLKAGELFF
v_gene: TRBV11-2
abundance: -
j_gene: TRBJ2-2
d_gene: TRBD1

CDR3nt: TGTGCCACCAGCAAGGAGGACAGATACACAGATACGCAGTATTTT
CDR3aa: CATSKEDRYTDTQYF
v_gene: TRBV15
abundance: -
j_gene: TRBJ2-3
d_gene: -

CDR3nt: TGTGCCAGCTCACAACAGGCCTTGGGCGATGAGCAGTTCTTC
CDR3aa: CASSQQALGDEQFF
v_gene: TRBV18
abundance: -
j_gene: TRBJ2-1
d_gene: -

CDR3nt: TGTGCCAGCAGTCTAAATGAAAAACTGTTTTTT
CDR3aa: CASSLNEKLFF
v_gene: TRBV12-3/TRBV12-4
abundance: -
j_gene: TRBJ1-4
d_gene: -

CDR3nt: TGTGCCAGCAGCCTAACCGTCTCTGGAAACACCATATATTTT
CDR3aa: CASSLTVSGNTIYF
v_gene: TRBV9
abundance: -
j_gene: TRBJ1-3
d_gene: -

CDR3nt: TGCGCCAGCAGCCAAGATGGGACAGGGGGATCCTACAATGAGCAGTTCTTC
CDR3aa: CASSQDGTGGSYNEQFF
v_gene: TRBV4-3
abundance: -
j_gene: TRBJ2-1
d_gene: TRBD1

CDR3nt: TGTGCCAGCAGCCCTCTACCGTACAAACACGAGGGTTATGGCTACACCTTC
CDR3aa: CASSPLPYKHEGYGYTF
v_gene: TRBV7-3
abundance: -
j_gene: TRBJ1-2
d_gene: -

CDR3nt: TGTGCCAGCAGCTCGGACAGACACAAATCCTACGAGCAGTACTTC
CDR3aa: CASSSDRHKSYEQYF
v_gene: TRBV5-5
abundance: -
j_gene: TRBJ2-7
d_gene: -

CDR3nt: TGCGCCAGCAGCCAAGACCAGGGTACCTTGTTATCAACTAATGAAAAACTGTTTTTT
CDR3aa: CASSQDQGTLLSTNEKLFF
v_gene: TRBV4-3
abundance: -
j_gene: TRBJ1-4
d_gene: -

CDR3nt: TGTGCCAGCAGCTTCAGGGGACTAACCAACACTGAAGCTTTCTTT
CDR3aa: CASSFRGLTNTEAFF
v_gene: TRBV5-6
abundance: -
j_gene: TRBJ1-1
d_gene: -

CDR3nt: TGTGCCAGCAGTACCGGACAGGGGAATTCACCCCTCCACTTT
CDR3aa: CASSTGQGNSPLHF
v_gene: TRBV6-5
abundance: -
j_gene: TRBJ1-6
d_gene: TRBD1

CDR3nt: TGTGCCAGCAGCCGACAGGGGAACAATGAGCAGTTCTTC
CDR3aa: CASSRQGNNEQFF
v_gene: TRBV7-9
abundance: -
j_gene: TRBJ2-1
d_gene: TRBD1

CDR3nt: TGTGCCAGCAGCAGGACAGGGAATAATTCACCCCTCCACTTT
CDR3aa: CASSRTGNNSPLHF
v_gene: TRBV11-1
abundance: -
j_gene: TRBJ1-6
d_gene: TRBD1

CDR3nt: TGTGCCAGTAGTCGGGGACAGAGACACACCGGGGAGCTGTTTTTT
CDR3aa: CASSRGQRHTGELFF
v_gene: TRBV19
abundance: -
j_gene: TRBJ2-2
d_gene: TRBD1

CDR3nt: TGTGCCAGCTCACCAAATCTGGCAGGGAACGATGAGCAGTTCTTC
CDR3aa: CASSPNLAGNDEQFF
v_gene: TRBV18
abundance: -
j_gene: TRBJ2-1
d_gene: -

CDR3nt: TGTGCCAGCAGTCCGGGACAGACCGAAGCTTTCTTT
CDR3aa: CASSPGQTEAFF
v_gene: TRBV28
abundance: -
j_gene: TRBJ1-1
d_gene: TRBD1

CDR3nt: TGTGCCAGCAGTTTATCCCCAGGGGGAAATTCACCCCTCCACTTT
CDR3aa: CASSLSPGGNSPLHF
v_gene: TRBV27
abundance: -
j_gene: TRBJ1-6
d_gene: TRBD1

CDR3nt: TGTGCCAGCAGCCCTGGCGGGTCCTATGGCTACACCTTC
CDR3aa: CASSPGGSYGYTF
v_gene: TRBV5-4
abundance: -
j_gene: TRBJ1-2
d_gene: -

CDR3nt: TGCGCCAGCAGCTTGGATGCAGGGGTAAACACCATATATTTT
CDR3aa: CASSLDAGVNTIYF
v_gene: TRBV5-1
abundance: -
j_gene: TRBJ1-3
d_gene: -

CDR3nt: TGTGCCAGCAGCGTAGGGGCTAGCGGGGGTTCGGTCCAAGAGACCCAGTACTTC
CDR3aa: CASSVGASGGSVQETQYF
v_gene: TRBV9
abundance: -
j_gene: TRBJ2-5
d_gene: TRBD2

CDR3nt: TGCGCCAGCAGCCCAGGAGACAGGGGAGAGTCGCGACCTTTCTTT
CDR3aa: CASSPGDRGESRPFF
v_gene: TRBV4-3
abundance: -
j_gene: TRBJ1-1
d_gene: TRBD1

CDR3nt: TGCGCCAGCAGACAAGAGGCGGCTAGCGGGGGGGCATTTGGAACCGGGGAGCTGTTTTTT
CDR3aa: CASRQEAASGGAFGTGELFF
v_gene: TRBV4-3
abundance: -
j_gene: TRBJ2-2
d_gene: TRBD2

CDR3nt: TGTGCCACCAGTGATTTGAATGCGGGGTCGTTCACAGATACGCAGTATTTT
CDR3aa: CATSDLNAGSFTDTQYF
v_gene: TRBV24-1
abundance: -
j_gene: TRBJ2-3
d_gene: -

CDR3nt: TGTGCCAGCAGCTTAAGCGGGACAAGTATGAACACTGAAGCTTTCTTT
CDR3aa: CASSLSGTSMNTEAFF
v_gene: TRBV7-2
abundance: -
j_gene: TRBJ1-1
d_gene: -

CDR3nt: TGTGCCAGCAGCGGGAACAGGGGGCCGAGCACAGATACGCAGTATTTT
CDR3aa: CASSGNRGPSTDTQYF
v_gene: TRBV9
abundance: -
j_gene: TRBJ2-3
d_gene: TRBD1

CDR3nt: TGTGCCAGCAGCCAAAGTCCCAGGGAACAGCCCCAGCATTTT
CDR3aa: CASSQSPREQPQHF
v_gene: TRBV4-2
abundance: -
j_gene: TRBJ1-5
d_gene: -

CDR3nt: TGTGCCAGCATGACGGGACAGGGGCGGACAGATACGCAGTATTTT
CDR3aa: CASMTGQGRTDTQYF
v_gene: TRBV6-5
abundance: -
j_gene: TRBJ2-3
d_gene: TRBD1

CDR3nt: TGCGCCAGCAGCTTAGGGGGTTATAGCAATCAGCCCCAGCATTTT
CDR3aa: CASSLGGYSNQPQHF
v_gene: TRBV5-1
abundance: -
j_gene: TRBJ1-5
d_gene: -

CDR3nt: TGTGCCAGCTCACCGATGACCGGGTCTAACACTGAAGCTTTCTTT
CDR3aa: CASSPMTGSNTEAFF
v_gene: TRBV18
abundance: -
j_gene: TRBJ1-1
d_gene: -

CDR3nt: TGCGCCAGCAGCCAGGGGGACTTTAATGAAAAACTGTTTTTT
CDR3aa: CASSQGDFNEKLFF
v_gene: TRBV4-1
abundance: -
j_gene: TRBJ1-4
d_gene: -

CDR3nt: TGTGCCAGTAGTACCCCGGGGAGAGACTATGGCTACACCTTC
CDR3aa: CASSTPGRDYGYTF
v_gene: TRBV19
abundance: few
j_gene: TRBJ1-2
d_gene: -

CDR3nt: TGTGCCAGCACAGATGGCTACACCTTC
CDR3aa: CASTDGYTF
v_gene: TRBV7-3
abundance: -
j_gene: TRBJ1-2
d_gene: -

CDR3nt: TGTGCCAGTAGTCCGGCGGGCTATGGCTACACCTTC
CDR3aa: CASSPAGYGYTF
v_gene: TRBV19
abundance: -
j_gene: TRBJ1-2
d_gene: -

CDR3nt: TGTGCCAGCAGCTCTGCGGACAGGGGCGAGACCCAGTACTTC
CDR3aa: CASSSADRGETQYF
v_gene: TRBV5-4
abundance: -
j_gene: TRBJ2-5
d_gene: TRBD1

CDR3nt: TGTGCCAGCAGCTATGGACTAGCGGATTACAATGAGCAGTTCTTC
CDR3aa: CASSYGLADYNEQFF
v_gene: TRBV11-2
abundance: -
j_gene: TRBJ2-1
d_gene: TRBD2

CDR3nt: TGCGCCAGCAGCCAAGAGGTGACAGGGGACACTGAAGCTTTCTTT
CDR3aa: CASSQEVTGDTEAFF
v_gene: TRBV4-1
abundance: -
j_gene: TRBJ1-1
d_gene: TRBD1

CDR3nt: TGTGCCAGCACGCGGAGAAATAGCAATCAGCCCCAGCATTTT
CDR3aa: CASTRRNSNQPQHF
v_gene: TRBV6-5
abundance: -
j_gene: TRBJ1-5
d_gene: -

CDR3nt: TGTGCCACCAGCAGAGATTTATTAGGAGGAACCTCTGGTGGCTACACCTTC
CDR3aa: CATSRDLLGGTSGGYTF
v_gene: TRBV15
abundance: -
j_gene: TRBJ1-2
d_gene: -

CDR3nt: TGTGCCATCAGTGATCCCGGGAGGCCCAAGAGGGGCTACACCTTC
CDR3aa: CAISDPGRPKRGYTF
v_gene: TRBV10-3
abundance: -
j_gene: TRBJ1-2
d_gene: -

CDR3nt: TGTGCCACCAGTGAAGTGGGACAGGGGATCACAGATACGCAGTATTTT
CDR3aa: CATSEVGQGITDTQYF
v_gene: TRBV24-1
abundance: few
j_gene: TRBJ2-3
d_gene: TRBD1

CDR3nt: TGTGCCAGCAGCCAACTGGACAGGGATGACAATCAGCCCCAGCATTTT
CDR3aa: CASSQLDRDDNQPQHF
v_gene: TRBV3-1/TRBV3-2
abundance: -
j_gene: TRBJ1-5
d_gene: TRBD1

CDR3nt: TGCGCCAGCAGCCAAGATTTGGGCAGGGCTGAAGCTTTCTTT
CDR3aa: CASSQDLGRAEAFF
v_gene: TRBV4-3
abundance: few
j_gene: TRBJ1-1
d_gene: -

CDR3nt: TGCGCCAGCAGCCAAGATTGGGGGGAAACCCAGTTCTTC
CDR3aa: CASSQDWGETQFF
v_gene: TRBV4-3
abundance: -
j_gene: TRBJ2-1
d_gene: -

CDR3nt: TGTGCCAGCAGCTTGGAGGGCGGGGAGCTGTTTTTT
CDR3aa: CASSLEGGELFF
v_gene: TRBV7-9
abundance: -
j_gene: TRBJ2-2
d_gene: -

CDR3nt: TGTGCCAGCAGCTTAGTGGCGGGGGGGCCAATCGGGCAGTTCTTC
CDR3aa: CASSLVAGGPIGQFF
v_gene: TRBV7-9
abundance: -
j_gene: TRBJ2-1
d_gene: TRBD2

CDR3nt: TGCGCCAGCAGCCCCTCCGGGACAGGGTCATCGCTCACTGAAGCTTTCTTT
CDR3aa: CASSPSGTGSSLTEAFF
v_gene: TRBV4-3
abundance: -
j_gene: TRBJ1-1
d_gene: TRBD1

CDR3nt: TGTGCCAGCAGCATAGGGACATCCGGCGGCTACACCTTC
CDR3aa: CASSIGTSGGYTF
v_gene: TRBV7-9
abundance: -
j_gene: TRBJ1-2
d_gene: -

CDR3nt: TGTGCCAGTAGTTTGGGCAGGGGCGCGTACGAGCAGTACTTC
CDR3aa: CASSLGRGAYEQYF
v_gene: TRBV19
abundance: -
j_gene: TRBJ2-7
d_gene: -

CDR3nt: TGCAGCGTCCCCCTCCCTAACTATGGCTACACCTTC
CDR3aa: CSVPLPNYGYTF
v_gene: TRBV29-1
abundance: -
j_gene: TRBJ1-2
d_gene: -

CDR3nt: TGTGCCAGTAGTATCGGAAGCCGGGACAGGAGGGGAAACACCATATATTTT
CDR3aa: CASSIGSRDRRGNTIYF
v_gene: TRBV19
abundance: -
j_gene: TRBJ1-3
d_gene: TRBD1

CDR3nt: TGTGCCAGCAGCTCTAGCGGGGGTCGAGATACGCAGTATTTT
CDR3aa: CASSSSGGRDTQYF
v_gene: TRBV7-3
abundance: -
j_gene: TRBJ2-3
d_gene: TRBD2